These 29 T cell receptor beta chains originate from one sample sequenced in a study of T-cell memory formation after mild COVID-19. One entry per CDR3 protein results from TCRdb running MiXCR on the 5' RACE reads. This sample carries 150,000 to 200,000 distinct CDR3 sequences, roughly 31% of them seen once, and the ten largest clones take more than 10%. Sequencing was done on a sample of PBMCs or a T cell subset sorted from them (not recorded which). Receptors originate from an adult woman who had mild COVID-19 (a few samples of this study predate the infection). Cell type and time point are not known.

This sequence joins TRBV5-1 and TRBJ2-3; D tentatively fits TRBD1 or TRBD2 (5 bases each). Germline V gene sequence: CDR1 SGHRS, CDR2 YFSETQ. V lost 3 bases to trimming and J lost 6 bases, with 17 bases between them. CDR3 size: 15 residues. CDR3 loop: CASSSGTDPGDTQYF. Here the CDR3 DNA reads TGCGCCAGCAGCTCCGGGACCGATCCCGGGGATACGCAGTATTTT.

This clonotype was observed a single time. The V call is TRBV5-1, the J call TRBJ1-5; 8 bases fit TRBD1. The trim removed 0 bases at V and 7 bases at J, leaving 3 bases unmatched. This CDR3 is 14 amino acids long. Germline CDR1 reads SGHRS; CDR2 reads YFSETQ. The CDR3 region is CASSLEAGGQPQHF. CDR3 in DNA: TGCGCCAGCAGCTTGGAGGCAGGGGGCCAGCCCCAGCATTTT.

This rearrangement joins TRBV6-6 to TRBJ2-7; D not certain. V was cut by 0 bases and J by 3 bases, with 21 bases left in between. Germline CDR1 is MNHNY and CDR2 is SVGAGI (reference sequence). The CDR3 is 18 residues long. Here the CDR3 reads CASSYSPAKIWENYEQYF. CDR3 bases: TGTGCCAGCAGTTACTCTCCCGCTAAAATTTGGGAAAACTACGAGCAGTACTTC.

The chain links TRBV6-5 to TRBJ1-2; 10 nucleotides match TRBD1. Per germline, CDR1 MNHEY and CDR2 SVGAGI. After removal of 6 bases from V and 4 bases from J, the junction contained 8 bases not matched to a gene. This CDR3 region has 15 residues. The CDR3 here is CASRTDRGRSYGYTF. CDR3 bases: TGTGCCAGCAGAACCGACAGGGGGCGAAGCTATGGCTACACCTTC.

The CDR3 protein is CSVGVRVNTEAFF. CDR3 bases: TGCAGCGTTGGAGTTCGGGTGAACACTGAAGCTTTCTTT. The V call is TRBV29-1, the J call TRBJ1-1; D is unresolved. V lost 4 bases, J lost 0 bases, and 9 bases lay in between. The CDR3 sequence is 13 residues long. Germline CDR1 SQVTM, CDR2 ANQGSEA. The whole variable domain, remainder taken from reference TRBV29-1 and TRBJ1-1, is SAVISQKPSRDICQRGTSLTIQCQVDSQVTMMFWYRQQPGQSLTLIATANQGSEATYESGFVIDKFPISRPNLTFSTLTVSNMSPEDSSIYLCSVGVRVNTEAFFGQGTRLTVV.

The rearrangement joins TRBV7-2 to TRBJ2-1, with D maybe TRBD2 (5 bases). The CDR3 consists of 16 residues. CDR1 and CDR2 from the germline V gene are SGHTA and FQGNSA. Trimming removed 5 bases from V and 2 bases from J, with 16 bases in between. The CDR3 here is CASSTARLHPYNEQFF. The CDR3 DNA reads TGTGCCAGCAGCACGGCCCGACTACATCCCTACAATGAGCAGTTCTTC.

The chain is built from TRBV7-9 and TRBJ2-7; the match to TRBD2 covers 11 bases. Trimming took 5 bases from V and 5 from J; bases not matched to a gene: 5. In germline, CDR1 is SEHNR, CDR2 FQNEAQ (reference sequence). The CDR3 extends over 14 amino acids. CDR3 DNA sequence: TGTGCCAGCAGCCAGACTAGCGGGATCCACGAGCAGTACTTC. Translated: CASSQTSGIHEQYF.

The chain links TRBV5-1 to TRBJ2-3; a weak D match, TRBD1 (5 bases). The V gene lost 0 bases and the J gene lost 2 bases, with 7 bases spanning the gap. Germline V gene sequence: CDR1 SGHRS, CDR2 YFSETQ. This CDR3 is 14 amino acids long. The CDR3 loop is CASSLEQDTDTQYF. The CDR3 coding sequence is TGCGCCAGCAGCTTGGAACAGGACACAGATACGCAGTATTTT.

Only a few counts were recorded for this clonotype. The genes are TRBV19 and TRBJ1-1; D is possibly TRBD1 (6 bases). The CDR3 consists of 13 residues. Per the germline V gene, CDR1 is LNHDA and CDR2 is SQIVND (reference sequence). V lost 6 bases and J lost 3, with 11 bases in between. The CDR3 sequence is CASRIYRDTEAFF. The CDR3 nucleotides are TGTGCCAGTAGGATATACAGGGACACTGAAGCTTTCTTT.

The chain carries TRBV2 and TRBJ2-1, with TRBD1 matching over 7 bases. Germline CDR1 reads SNHLY; CDR2 reads FYNNEI. The CDR3 extends over 14 amino acids. V dropped 4 bases and J dropped 4; count of bases not matched to a gene: 4. CDR3 in amino acids: CASSAGTAYNEQFF. CDR3 in DNA: TGTGCCAGCAGTGCCGGGACAGCTTACAATGAGCAGTTCTTC.

The chain couples TRBV20-1 to TRBJ2-1, with 8 bases aligning to TRBD2. The V gene's germline CDR1 is DFQATT and CDR2 SNEGSKA (reference sequence). This CDR3 has 15 amino acids. CDR3 DNA sequence: TGCAGCCCCGGCCAAGGAGCGGGGGCCTACAATGAGCAGTTCTTC. Translation: CSPGQGAGAYNEQFF.

The V and J genes are TRBV30 and TRBJ2-1, with TRBD1 matching over 7 bases. Trimming at V came to 2 bases and at J to 9 bases, leaving 13 bases not matched to a gene. The CDR3 length is 15 residues. Germline V gene lookup returns CDR1 GTSNPN and CDR2 SVGIG (reference sequence). The CDR3 nucleotides are TGTGCCTGGAGTATAGGGGGTGCTTGGACAGGTGAGCAGTTCTTC. This translates into CAWSIGGAWTGEQFF.

This clonotype was detected a few times. The rearrangement uses TRBV3-1 and TRBJ1-2; D gene unclear. V lost 5 bases to trimming and J lost 4 bases, with 11 bases between them. CDR1 is LGHDT, CDR2 YNNKEL, per germline (reference sequence). This CDR3 has 13 amino acids. The CDR3 reads CASSARYTYGYTF. The CDR3 region has the DNA TGTGCCAGCAGCGCAAGGTACACCTATGGCTACACCTTC.

The gene calls are TRBV5-1 and TRBJ1-2, with D uncertain. The CDR3 has 15 amino acids. CDR1 is SGHRS, CDR2 YFSETQ, per germline. With 2 bases removed from V and 2 bases from J, the gap between germline ends came to 13 bases. Here the CDR3 reads CASSFDSVWNYGYTF. The CDR3 nucleotides are TGCGCCAGCAGCTTTGATTCAGTATGGAACTATGGCTACACCTTC.

V usage is TRBV4-1 and J usage is TRBJ2-5; no clear D gene. This CDR3 is built from 15 residues. Germline CDR1 is MGHRA and CDR2 is YSYEKL. Trimming took off 0 bases at V and 2 bases at J, with 10 bases between the two ends. DNA for the CDR3: TGCGCCAGCAGCCAAGATTCGGCAGATCAAGAGACCCAGTACTTC. Translating it yields CASSQDSADQETQYF.

This clonotype was seen a few times. The chain carries TRBV27 and TRBJ2-7, with D unclear. The length of the CDR3 is 13 residues. Germline V gives CDR1 MNHEY, CDR2 SMNVEV (reference sequence). With 2 bases removed from V and 0 bases from J, the gap between germline ends came to 5 bases. CDR3 sequence reads: CASSLTLSYEQYF. The DNA for the CDR3 is TGTGCCAGCAGTTTAACACTCTCCTACGAGCAGTACTTC.

V and J are TRBV12-3 or TRBV12-4 and TRBJ2-3, with 8 bases fitting TRBD1. The CDR3 is 16 amino acids. V was pared by 1 base and J by 10 bases, with 13 bases of the junction left unmatched. Here the CDR3 DNA reads TGTGCCAGCAGTTTAGGGGCAGGGGGCGTTAAAGTCCCGCAGTATTTT. Protein: CASSLGAGGVKVPQYF.

The genes are TRBV7-3 and TRBJ1-1, with 9 nucleotides matching TRBD1. The CDR3 extends over 14 amino acids. With 2 bases clipped from V and 6 bases from J, the junction kept 4 bases outside the gene matches. Germline V gene lookup returns CDR1 SGHTA and CDR2 FQGTGA. CDR3 region: CASSLGTGTAEAFF. Written as DNA, the CDR3 is TGTGCCAGCAGCTTAGGGACAGGGACGGCTGAAGCTTTCTTT.

This clonotype was detected a few times. The gene calls are TRBV29-1 and TRBJ2-7; D is ambiguous. The V gene lost 6 bases and the J gene lost 2 bases, with 14 bases spanning the gap. Per germline, CDR1 SQVTM and CDR2 ANQGSEA. CDR3 length: 13 residues. Here the CDR3 DNA reads TGCAGCGTGGAAACAGCCACCGCCTACGAGCAGTACTTC. It codes for CSVETATAYEQYF.

Regarding this clonotype: The junction departs from the called germline gene at one end, perhaps through a read error. The rearrangement joins TRBV13 to TRBJ2-1; 12 nucleotides line up with TRBD2. Germline assignment: CDR1 PRHDT and CDR2 FYEKMQ (reference sequence). This CDR3 has 16 amino acids. This chain's CDR3 is CASSSGLAGSYTEQFF. The CDR3 nucleotides read TGTGCCAGCAGCTCCGGACTAGCGGGGTCCTACACTGAGCAGTTCTTC.

J is TRBJ2-7 and V is TRBV3-1; D might be TRBD1 or TRBD2, each matching 5 bases. V lost 4 bases to trimming and J lost 6 bases, with 16 bases between them. The CDR3 extends over 14 amino acids. From germline, CDR1 is LGHDT and CDR2 YNNKEL (reference sequence). The CDR3 region has the DNA TGTGCCAGCAGCCTCGGGACGCTCGGAGTCGAGCAGTACTTC. Residues: CASSLGTLGVEQYF.

This clonotype showed up just a few times. V is TRBV20-1 and J is TRBJ2-4; TRBD2 aligns across 8 bases. V shed 5 bases, J shed 2 bases, and the junction held 8 bases outside the gene matches. Looked up from germline, CDR1 is DFQATT and CDR2 is SNEGSKA (reference sequence). The CDR3 is 15 residues long. CDR3 DNA sequence: TGCAGTGCTCCTCTAGCGGGTAACACCAAAAACATTCAGTACTTC. This encodes CSAPLAGNTKNIQYF.

This clonotype occurred a few times. The chain recombines TRBV12-3 or TRBV12-4 with TRBJ2-1; D possibly corresponds to TRBD2 (6 bases). Trimming removed 6 bases from V and 5 bases from J, with 17 bases in between. This CDR3 region has 15 residues. In DNA, the CDR3 is TGTGCCAGCAGCAAGGGACTCCTGGGCGACAATGAGCAGTTCTTC. This encodes CASSKGLLGDNEQFF.

This chain links TRBV11-3 with TRBJ1-1; D perhaps matches TRBD1 (5 bases). Trimming shortened V by 8 bases and J by 0 bases, and 10 bases separated the two germline ends. The CDR3 extends over 13 amino acids. Germline lookup yields CDR1 SGHNT and CDR2 YENEEA. The CDR3 reads CASSGQMNTEAFF. The CDR3 region has the DNA TGTGCCAGCTCCGGACAAATGAACACTGAAGCTTTCTTT.

The rearrangement uses TRBV20-1 and TRBJ2-5; 8 nucleotides agree with TRBD2. Germline V lookup: CDR1 DFQATT, CDR2 SNEGSKA (reference sequence). V lost 6 bases, J lost 4 bases, and 4 bases stayed unmatched. This CDR3 has 12 amino acids. Written as DNA, the CDR3 is TGCAGTGCCCCCCTAGCGGGAGAGACCCAGTACTTC. Its protein product is CSAPLAGETQYF.

This clonotype was counted only a few times. This sequence joins TRBV12-3 or TRBV12-4 and TRBJ1-1; no definite D call. Trimming pared 3 bases from V and 6 bases from J, leaving 8 bases between. The CDR3 has 12 residues. This chain's CDR3 is CASSFKWAEAFF. The CDR3 nucleotides read TGTGCCAGCAGTTTTAAGTGGGCTGAAGCTTTCTTT.

This clonotype was detected a few times. This chain joins TRBV7-9 and TRBJ1-2; D is unresolved. The CDR3 covers 17 residues. Between the trimmed V and J ends, which lost 4 bases and 0 bases, there was a span of 18 bases. In germline, CDR1 is SEHNR, CDR2 FQNEAQ (reference sequence). The CDR3 DNA is TGTGCCAGCAGCTCCTCGGTCGGCGGTTCCTCTAACTATGGCTACACCTTC. Protein product: CASSSSVGGSSNYGYTF.

The chain recombines TRBV5-8 with TRBJ2-7; perhaps TRBD2 as D (5 bases). Between the trimmed V and J ends, which lost 4 bases and 0 bases, there was a span of 14 bases. The CDR3 extends over 15 amino acids. From germline, CDR1 is SGHTS and CDR2 YDEGEE. The CDR3 loop reads CASSRARASSYEQYF. The CDR3 region has the DNA TGTGCCAGCAGCCGGGCGCGGGCAAGCTCCTACGAGCAGTACTTC. Full variable domain (rest looked up from reference TRBV5-8 and TRBJ2-7): EAGVTQSPTHLIKTRGQQATLRCSPISGHTSVYWYQQALGLGLQFLLWYDEGEERNRGNFPPRFSGRQFPNYSSELNVNALELEDSALYLCASSRARASSYEQYFGPGTRLTVT.

The chain uses TRBV20-1 and TRBJ2-7; no definite D call. The CDR3 sequence is 11 residues long. The germline V gene has CDR1 DFQATT and CDR2 SNEGSKA (reference sequence). V lost 0 bases, J lost 10 bases, and 10 bases lay in between. CDR3 protein: CSARDLWGQYF. The CDR3 DNA is TGCAGTGCTAGAGATCTCTGGGGTCAGTACTTC.